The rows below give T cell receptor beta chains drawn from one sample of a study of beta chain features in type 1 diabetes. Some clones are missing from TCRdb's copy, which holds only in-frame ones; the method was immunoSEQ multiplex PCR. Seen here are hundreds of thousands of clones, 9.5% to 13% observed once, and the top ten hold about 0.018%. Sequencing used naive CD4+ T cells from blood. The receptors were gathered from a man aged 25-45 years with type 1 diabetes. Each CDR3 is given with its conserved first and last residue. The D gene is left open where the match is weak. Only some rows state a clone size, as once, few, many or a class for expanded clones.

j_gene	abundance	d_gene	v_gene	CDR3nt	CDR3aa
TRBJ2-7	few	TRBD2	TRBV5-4	TGTGCCAGCAGCTTGGGAGGCAGGACTAGCTACGAGCAGTACTTC	CASSLGGRTSYEQYF
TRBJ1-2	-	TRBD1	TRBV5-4	TGTGCCAGCAGCCCGGACAGGACCTATGGCTACACCTTC	CASSPDRTYGYTF
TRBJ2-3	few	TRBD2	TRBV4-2	TGTGCCAGCAGCCAAGATCCCCTAGCGGGGGGCACAGATACGCAGTATTTT	CASSQDPLAGGTDTQYF
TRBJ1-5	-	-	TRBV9	TGTGCCAGCAGCGTAGGAGGAGGGAGACAGCCCCAGCATTTT	CASSVGGGRQPQHF
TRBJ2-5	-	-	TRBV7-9	TGTGCCAGCAGCCTAGACATCCAAGAGACCCAGTACTTC	CASSLDIQETQYF
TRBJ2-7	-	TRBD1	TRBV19	TGTGCCAGTAGTACCCGGACAGGGGGCACATCCTACGAGCAGTACTTC	CASSTRTGGTSYEQYF
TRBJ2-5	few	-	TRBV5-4	TGTGCCAGCAGCTTGAGCGAGACCCAGTACTTC	CASSLSETQYF
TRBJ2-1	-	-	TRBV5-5	TGTGCCAGCAGCTTGCCTCGGGGGGCTGAGCAGTTCTTC	CASSLPRGAEQFF
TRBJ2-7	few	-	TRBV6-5	TGTGCCAGCAGTTACGTGGGAGAGGAGCAGTACTTC	CASSYVGEEQYF
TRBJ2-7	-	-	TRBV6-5	TGTGCCAGCAGTTACTCCGGAGGAGGGCTAACCTACGAGCAGTACTTC	CASSYSGGGLTYEQYF
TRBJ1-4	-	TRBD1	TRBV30	TGTGCCTGGAGCTCTACAGGGGGCTCAACTAATGAAAAACTGTTTTTT	CAWSSTGGSTNEKLFF
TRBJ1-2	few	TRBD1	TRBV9	TGTGCCAGCAGCGCGTCAGGACAGGGGGCATCTGGCTACACCTTC	CASSASGQGASGYTF
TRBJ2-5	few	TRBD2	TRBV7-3	TGTGCCAGCAGCCTATCTAGCGGGGGTAGGGAGACCCAGTACTTC	CASSLSSGGRETQYF
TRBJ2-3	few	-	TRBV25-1	TGTGCCAGCAGTGGGGGGGGCCCCACAGATACGCAGTATTTT	CASSGGGPTDTQYF
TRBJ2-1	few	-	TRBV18	TGTGCCAGCTCTACTTACAATGAGCAGTTCTTC	CASSTYNEQFF
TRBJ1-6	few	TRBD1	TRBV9	TGTGCCAGCAGCGGGAGGGGACAGGGGAATTCACCCCTCCACTTT	CASSGRGQGNSPLHF
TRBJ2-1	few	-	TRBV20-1	TGCAGTGCTCTGGAAGGGAGTGAGCAGTTCTTC	CSALEGSEQFF
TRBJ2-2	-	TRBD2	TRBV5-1	TGCGCCAGCAGCTCCGGGACTAGCACCGGGGAGCTGTTTTTT	CASSSGTSTGELFF
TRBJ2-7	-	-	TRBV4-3	TGCGCCAGCAGCCAAGAGAAAGGGGGATACTACGAGCAGTACTTC	CASSQEKGGYYEQYF
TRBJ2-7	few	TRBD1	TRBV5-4	TGTGCCAGCAGCTTAACAGGGGGGCACGAGCAGTACTTC	CASSLTGGHEQYF
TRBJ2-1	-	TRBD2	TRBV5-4	TGTGCCAGCAGCTTCGTGGCGGGGGACCGGAATGAGCAGTTCTTC	CASSFVAGDRNEQFF
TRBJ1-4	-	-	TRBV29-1	TGCAGCGGGGGCAGGGCCGATGAAAAACTGTTTTTT	CSGGRADEKLFF
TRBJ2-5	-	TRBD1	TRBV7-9	TGTGCCAGCAGCTCCTCTAGGGGACAGGGGTACCAAGAGACCCAGTACTTC	CASSSSRGQGYQETQYF
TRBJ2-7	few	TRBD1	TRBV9	TGTGCCAGCAGCACGAGGACAGGGCACGAGCAGTACTTC	CASSTRTGHEQYF
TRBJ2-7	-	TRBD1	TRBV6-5	TGTGCCAGCAGCCCCTTACAGGGGCACGAGCAGTACTTC	CASSPLQGHEQYF
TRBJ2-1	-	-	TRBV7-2	TGTGCCAGCAGCTATGACTATGAGCAGTTCTTC	CASSYDYEQFF
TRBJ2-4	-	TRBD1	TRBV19	TGTGCCAGTAGTAGACCGGGACAGCAAAACATTCAGTACTTC	CASSRPGQQNIQYF
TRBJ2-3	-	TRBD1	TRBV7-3	TGTGCCAGCAGCTTAAGCCCCACAGGGGCAGATACGCAGTATTTT	CASSLSPTGADTQYF
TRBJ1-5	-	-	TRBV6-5	TGTGCCAGCGGTCCGGGGGGCATTCAGCCCCAGCATTTT	CASGPGGIQPQHF
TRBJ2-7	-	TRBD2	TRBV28	TGTGCCAGCAGTTTCGGCGGGGGGTCCTACGAGCAGTACTTC	CASSFGGGSYEQYF
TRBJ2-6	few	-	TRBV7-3	TGTGCCAGCAGCTTAGCGAGCTCATCTGGGGCCAACGTCCTGACTTTC	CASSLASSSGANVLTF
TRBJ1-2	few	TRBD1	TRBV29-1	TGCAGCGTCGGTCCGGGACAGGGTCTTGGCTACACCTTC	CSVGPGQGLGYTF
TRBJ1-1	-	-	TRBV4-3	TGCGCCAGCAGCCAAGGGGGGGGGAACACTGAAGCTTTCTTT	CASSQGGGNTEAFF
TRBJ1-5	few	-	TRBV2	TGTGCCAGCAGTGAAGCGCTTGGGGGCGGCAATCAGCCCCAGCATTTT	CASSEALGGGNQPQHF
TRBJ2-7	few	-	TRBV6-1	TGTGCCAGCAGTCAAAGGGAGGAGCAGTACTTC	CASSQREEQYF
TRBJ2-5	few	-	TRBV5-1	TGCGCCAGCAGCCCCGGAGAGACCCAGTACTTC	CASSPGETQYF
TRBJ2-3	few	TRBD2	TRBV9	TGTGCCAGCAGCTTAGAACTAGCGGGGGGGGCAGATACGCAGTATTTT	CASSLELAGGADTQYF
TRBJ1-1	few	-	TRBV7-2	TGTGCCAGCAGCTCCATGGCGGGCACTGAAGCTTTCTTT	CASSSMAGTEAFF
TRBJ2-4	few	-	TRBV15	TGTGCCACCAGCAGAGATAGGAGCGGCATTCAGTACTTC	CATSRDRSGIQYF
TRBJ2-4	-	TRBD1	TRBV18	TGTGCCAGCTCACCACTCGTTCCAGGGGGCACAAACATTCAGTACTTC	CASSPLVPGGTNIQYF
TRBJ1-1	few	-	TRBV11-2	TGTGCCAGCAGCTTATCCCGGGGGGACACTGAAGCTTTCTTT	CASSLSRGDTEAFF
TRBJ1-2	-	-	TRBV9	TGTGCCAGCAGCGTAGGCGGGACTAACTATGGCTACACCTTC	CASSVGGTNYGYTF
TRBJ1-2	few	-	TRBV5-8	TGTGCCAGCAGGCCCCGGGGGAGCTATGGCTACACCTTC	CASRPRGSYGYTF
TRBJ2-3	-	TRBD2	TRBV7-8	TGTGCCAGCAGTAGACTAGCGGGGGGGAGCACAGATACGCAGTATTTT	CASSRLAGGSTDTQYF
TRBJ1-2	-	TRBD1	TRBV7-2	TGTGCCAGCAGCCTGAGGGGACAGCGAAATGGCTACACCTTC	CASSLRGQRNGYTF
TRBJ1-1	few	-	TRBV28	TGTGCCAGCAGGGAGCCGCCCCTGAACACTGAAGCTTTCTTT	CASREPPLNTEAFF
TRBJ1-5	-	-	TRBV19	TGTGCCAGTAGTAACAGAGGGAATCAGCCCCAGCATTTT	CASSNRGNQPQHF
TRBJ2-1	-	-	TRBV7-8	TGTGCCAGCGGCGACACCTTGAAGAATGAGCAGTTCTTC	CASGDTLKNEQFF
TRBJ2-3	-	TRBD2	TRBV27	TGTGCCAGCACCCGATTGGGGGGGGATTTCACAGATACGCAGTATTTT	CASTRLGGDFTDTQYF
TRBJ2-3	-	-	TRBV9	TGTGCCAGCGGGGGGGATACGCAGTATTTT	CASGGDTQYF
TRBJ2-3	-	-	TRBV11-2	TGTGCCAGCAGGCGGGGCACAGATACGCAGTATTTT	CASRRGTDTQYF
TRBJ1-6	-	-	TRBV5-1	TGCGCCAGCAGTTGGGGGGAAGGTAATTCACCCCTCCACTTT	CASSWGEGNSPLHF
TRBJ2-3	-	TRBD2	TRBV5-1	TGCGCCAGCAGCTCCGGGACTAGCGGGGGGGCAGATACGCAGTATTTT	CASSSGTSGGADTQYF
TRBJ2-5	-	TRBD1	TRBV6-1	TGTGCCAGCAGTTTATGGGGACAGCAAGAGACCCAGTACTTC	CASSLWGQQETQYF
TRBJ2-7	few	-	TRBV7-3	TGTGCCAGCAGCGCAGGGTCCTACGAGCAGTACTTC	CASSAGSYEQYF
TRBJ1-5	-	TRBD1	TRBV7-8	TGTGCCAGCAGCTTAGTAGGAGAGGGGGCCGGACAGCCCCAGCATTTT	CASSLVGEGAGQPQHF
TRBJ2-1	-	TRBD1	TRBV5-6	TGTGCCAGCAGCTTGCGGGACAGGTACAATGAGCAGTTCTTC	CASSLRDRYNEQFF